The sequence of this T cell receptor (beta chain) was determined in a study of T cells in Graves' hyperthyroidism and ophthalmopathy. In the study overall: Before treatment of any kind, peripheral blood was taken at initial diagnosis.

Study results and limitations: Most thyroid clonotypes expanded above 0.001 were also detected in blood.

Amplified TCR beta CDR3 regions came from RNA transcripts. During a first-round RT-PCR of the TCR CDR3, the HTBI primer set was used. TCRdb re-called the multiplex PCR reads through MiXCR, storing one row per CDR3 protein. There are about 690,000 distinct CDR3 sequences in the sample; around a sixth occur only once, and roughly a sixth lies in the top ten. The study left out patients who had uncontrolled infection, other autoimmune disease, pregnancy or lactation. This clonotype was counted many times. Its antigen is not known. The specimen sequenced was blood. The TCR comes from a man in his fifties with Graves' hyperthyroidism.

The CDR3 loop reads CASTQPGQFKMNTEAFF. CDR3 coding DNA: TGTGCCAGCACTCAACCGGGACAGTTCAAAATGAACACTGAAGCTTTCTTT. The chain joins TRBV25-1 to TRBJ1-1; 7 nucleotides line up with TRBD1. Germline trimming cut 7 bases from V and 0 bases from J; bases unmatched to any gene: 14. In germline, CDR1 is MGHDK, CDR2 SYGVNS. The CDR3 extends over 17 amino acids.